The 26 T cell receptor beta chains listed next were all sequenced from one sample in a study of blood T cell repertoires in COVID-19. Profiled with immunoSEQ multiplex PCR; TCRdb holds only in-frame clones, not every one. The sample records about 200,000 clones, 65% to 85% being singletons. What was sequenced was PBMCs or T cells enriched from blood (not recorded which). All receptors derive from a woman aged 40 to 50 with acute COVID-19.

The chain has TRBV27 and TRBJ1-6; a weak D match, TRBD1 (6 bases). Trimming took 5 bases from V and 9 from J, leaving 17 bases between them. Germline V lookup: CDR1 MNHEY, CDR2 SMNVEV (reference sequence). The length of the CDR3 is 15 residues. CDR3 nucleotides: TGTGCCAGCAGTCGGACTGGACAGATCCTTTCACCCCTCCACTTT. Translated: CASSRTGQILSPLHF.

The V gene is TRBV10-3, the J gene TRBJ2-1; D is unresolved. Germline V gives CDR1 ENHRY, CDR2 SYGVKD. Trimming cost V 4 bases and J 10 bases, with 11 bases left between them. CDR3 length: 12 amino acids. The CDR3: CAISADAGEQFF. CDR3 bases: TGTGCCATCAGTGCTGACGCCGGGGAGCAGTTCTTC.

This chain connects TRBV30 to TRBJ2-7; tentative D call: TRBD2 (6 bases). The CDR3 has 14 amino acids. V lost 1 base and J 2 bases, leaving 12 bases between the germline ends. The germline gives CDR1 GTSNPN, CDR2 SVGIG (reference sequence). CDR3 in amino acids: CAWSAQREPYEQYF. The CDR3 coding sequence is TGTGCCTGGAGTGCCCAACGGGAGCCCTACGAGCAGTACTTC.

The rearrangement uses TRBV6-5 and TRBJ1-6; TRBD1 might be the D (5 bases). The V and J ends lost 2 bases and 7 bases respectively, with 15 bases between them. Germline V gene data show CDR1 as MNHEY and CDR2 as SVGAGI. This CDR3 comprises 16 residues. The chain's CDR3 is CASSYSVGGLNSPLHF. For the CDR3, the DNA is TGTGCCAGCAGTTACAGCGTGGGGGGATTGAATTCACCCCTCCACTTT.

CDR3 residues: CASSPPVGQGVGTEAFF. DNA for the CDR3: TGTGCCAGCTCACCACCTGTGGGACAGGGAGTGGGGACTGAAGCTTTCTTT. J is TRBJ1-1 and V is TRBV18, with 9 bases fitting TRBD1. J gave up 5 bases and V 0 bases, and 10 bases lay outside the gene matches. Germline V gene lookup returns CDR1 KGHSH and CDR2 LQKENI. The CDR3 is 17 residues long.

This chain uses TRBV28 with TRBJ2-7; 7 nucleotides align to TRBD1. CDR3 length equals 16 residues. The V and J ends lost 7 bases and 6 bases, in that order; junction bases with no gene match: 18. Germline CDR1 and CDR2: MDHEN and SYDVKM. CDR3 DNA sequence: TGTGCCAGCACCGGGGTAACCGGGACAGTCGAGGTCGAGCAGTACTTC. It yields the protein CASTGVTGTVEVEQYF.

The sample holds a few counts of this clone. The chain recombines TRBV2 with TRBJ1-1; 9 nucleotides align to TRBD1. In germline, CDR1 is SNHLY, CDR2 FYNNEI. The trim removed 4 bases at V and 4 bases at J, leaving 7 bases unmatched. This CDR3 has 15 amino acids. This CDR3 is CASSGTGDRGTEAFF. CDR3 nucleotides: TGTGCCAGCAGTGGGACAGGGGATCGGGGCACTGAAGCTTTCTTT.

V gene TRBV6-5 combines with J gene TRBJ1-6, with 8 bases fitting TRBD1. J gave up 9 bases and V 9 bases, and 7 bases lay outside the gene matches. Germline CDR1 MNHEY, CDR2 SVGAGI. The CDR3 runs to 13 residues. CDR3 protein: CASYRGEGSPLHF. CDR3 coding DNA: TGTGCCAGTTACAGGGGGGAGGGTTCACCCCTCCACTTT.

This clone was detected once. The chain carries TRBV7-9 and TRBJ2-1; 9 positions match TRBD1. Losses at the gene ends were 5 bases for V and 4 bases for J; bases not matched to a gene: 6. The CDR3 runs to 15 residues. Germline lookup yields CDR1 SEHNR and CDR2 FQNEAQ (reference sequence). For the CDR3, the DNA is TGTGCCAGCAGCCAGGGACAGGGAGATTACAATGAGCAGTTCTTC. It specifies CASSQGQGDYNEQFF. Supplemented by reference TRBV7-9 and TRBJ2-1, the full variable domain reads DTGVSQNPRHKITKRGQNVTFRCDPISEHNRLYWYRQTLGQGPEFLTYFQNEAQLEKSRLLSDRFSAERPKGSFSTLEIQRTEQGDSAMYLCASSQGQGDYNEQFFGPGTRLTVL.

The table lists this clone with a few counts. V gene TRBV6-2 or TRBV6-3 combines with J gene TRBJ2-2; 10 bases are a match to TRBD2. The CDR3 is 17 amino acids. J was trimmed by 3 bases and V by 4 bases; bases with no gene match: 8. The germline gives CDR1 MNHEY, CDR2 SVGEGT. The CDR3 nucleotides read TGTGCCAGCAGTTCGTCTGCACTAGCGGGATACACCGGGGAGCTGTTTTTT. Its translation is CASSSSALAGYTGELFF.

The gene calls are TRBV28 and TRBJ2-7, with a possible D match to TRBD2 (6 bases). V shed 7 bases and J shed 0 bases, with 16 bases lying between them. CDR1 and CDR2 from the germline V gene are MDHEN and SYDVKM. CDR3 length: 15 amino acids. CDR3 bases: TGTGCCAGCACTCCCCCGGGGGTACCCTCCTACGAGCAGTACTTC. Protein sequence: CASTPPGVPSYEQYF.

This clone was found once. Distinct nucleotide sequences in the sample also encode this CDR3. The chain carries TRBV5-1 and TRBJ1-2, with a possible D match to TRBD1 (5 bases). The V end was cut by 5 bases, the J end by 1 base, with 15 bases between. The CDR3 runs 15 residues. Germline V lookup: CDR1 SGHRS, CDR2 YFSETQ. CDR3 in amino acids: CASSSTGGVNYGYTF. The CDR3 nucleotides are TGCGCCAGCAGTTCTACCGGGGGGGTTAACTATGGCTACACCTTC.

The chain is built from TRBV28 and TRBJ1-5; D may be TRBD1 (5 bases). The CDR3 is 14 residues long. V lost 5 bases and J lost 4, with 12 bases in between. Germline V CDR1 and CDR2: MDHEN, SYDVKM. The CDR3 DNA reads TGTGCCAGCAGTATCACAGGTGATAATCAGCCCCAGCATTTT. It codes for CASSITGDNQPQHF. Using reference TRBV28 and TRBJ1-5 for the parts outside the CDR3, the full variable domain is DVKVTQSSRYLVKRTGEKVFLECVQDMDHENMFWYRQDPGLGLRLIYFSYDVKMKEKGDIPEGYSVSREKKERFSLILESASTNQTSMYLCASSITGDNQPQHFGDGTRLSIL.

This clone was counted between two and nine times. The chain joins TRBV19 to TRBJ2-7; D is possibly TRBD1 (6 bases). V lost 3 bases, J lost 3 bases, and 24 bases lay in between. CDR3 length equals 18 residues. The V gene's germline CDR1 is LNHDA and CDR2 SQIVND (reference sequence). The CDR3 reads CASSIKLTTTPRGYEQYF. CDR3 DNA sequence: TGTGCCAGTAGTATTAAACTTACCACTACCCCCAGGGGCTACGAGCAGTACTTC.

The chain combines TRBV11-2 with TRBJ1-2; a weak D match, TRBD1 (5 bases). Germline CDR1 reads SGHAT; CDR2 reads FQNNGV. Deletions cut 5 bases from V and 8 bases from J, with 12 bases between. The CDR3 is 12 amino acids. This CDR3 reads CASSAQGSGYTF. CDR3 DNA: TGTGCCAGCAGCGCGCAGGGAAGCGGCTACACCTTC. Full variable domain (rest looked up from reference TRBV11-2 and TRBJ1-2): EAGVAQSPRYKIIEKRQSVAFWCNPISGHATLYWYQQILGQGPKLLIQFQNNGVVDDSQLPKDRFSAERLKGVDSTLKIQPAKLEDSAVYLCASSAQGSGYTFGSGTRLTVV.

The J gene is TRBJ2-3, the V gene TRBV7-9, with D possibly TRBD2 on 6 matching bases. The V gene lost 9 bases and the J gene lost 5 bases, with 15 bases spanning the gap. The CDR3 length is 13 residues. Germline CDR1 SEHNR, CDR2 FQNEAQ (reference sequence). The CDR3 spells CARRDSEGDTQYF. In nucleotides, the CDR3 is TGTGCCAGGAGGGACTCCGAAGGAGATACGCAGTATTTT.

V usage is TRBV10-3 and J usage is TRBJ1-1; TRBD1 agrees at 7 bases. Germline V gene sequence: CDR1 ENHRY, CDR2 SYGVKD. The CDR3 has 13 residues. After removal of 4 bases from V and 4 bases from J, the junction contained 3 bases not matched to a gene. CDR3 sequence: CAISAPGGTEAFF. The CDR3 nucleotides read TGTGCCATCAGTGCCCCAGGGGGCACTGAAGCTTTCTTT.

The chain couples TRBV7-8 to TRBJ1-1; perhaps TRBD1 as D (5 bases). Trimming removed 3 bases from V and 8 bases from J, with 13 bases in between. This CDR3 has 13 residues. Germline CDR1 reads SGHVS; CDR2 reads FQNEAQ. The CDR3 reads CASSFLDSIEAFF. The CDR3 DNA reads TGTGCCAGCAGCTTTCTTGACAGCATCGAAGCTTTCTTT.

The chain couples TRBV10-3 to TRBJ1-2, with TRBD1 matching 11 bases. Unmatched junction bases numbered 10, after V lost 10 bases and J lost 3 bases. The CDR3 consists of 15 residues. Germline CDR1 ENHRY, CDR2 SYGVKD. DNA for the CDR3: TGTGCCACCTCTTTTCCGGGACAGGGGGACTATGGCTACACCTTC. This encodes CATSFPGQGDYGYTF.

The chain combines TRBV5-1 with TRBJ2-2; D might be TRBD1 (6 bases). The germline V gene has CDR1 SGHRS and CDR2 YFSETQ. The CDR3 has 14 residues. Trimming left V 4 bases short and J 4 bases short, with 11 bases between. CDR3 residues: CASSLGHPTGELFF. The CDR3 bases are TGCGCCAGCAGCCTGGGACACCCCACCGGGGAGCTGTTTTTT.

This clone was counted many times. This sequence joins TRBV6-6 and TRBJ2-3, with 10 bases matching TRBD1. CDR3 size: 18 residues. J was trimmed by 0 bases and V by 5 bases; bases with no gene match: 11. Germline lookup yields CDR1 MNHNY and CDR2 SVGAGI (reference sequence). The CDR3 reads CASSPDRGPFSSTDTQYF. CDR3 sequence (DNA): TGTGCCAGCAGTCCAGACAGGGGGCCGTTTTCTAGCACAGATACGCAGTATTTT.

The CDR3 DNA reads as TGTGCCAGCAGCTTGCGACAGGGGGCTGGAAACACCATATATTTT. It encodes CASSLRQGAGNTIYF. The chain has TRBV5-4 and TRBJ1-3, with TRBD1 matching over 9 bases. Germline V gene sequence: CDR1 SGHNT, CDR2 YYREEE (reference sequence). The CDR3 extends over 15 amino acids. The V segment lost 1 base and the J segment 2 bases; nucleotides outside the gene matches: 1.

Only a few counts were recorded for this clone. V and J are TRBV5-1 and TRBJ2-4, with D hard to call. CDR1 and CDR2 (germline): SGHRS, YFSETQ. V was shortened by 0 bases and J by 8 bases, with 9 bases between the two germline ends. The CDR3 consists of 13 residues. DNA of the CDR3: TGCGCCAGCAGCTTGGGGGCCCTGGACATTCAGTACTTC. This codes for CASSLGALDIQYF.

The gene calls are TRBV30 and TRBJ1-6; 7 positions match TRBD1. Per germline, CDR1 GTSNPN and CDR2 SVGIG (reference sequence). CDR3 size: 16 residues. V gave up 3 bases and J gave up 5 bases; unmatched junction bases: 10. CDR3 region: CAWRSARGRDNSPLHF. CDR3 in DNA: TGTGCCTGGAGATCGGCCAGGGGGAGAGATAATTCACCCCTCCACTTT.

The chain joins TRBV19 to TRBJ1-1, with 7 bases fitting TRBD1. V shed 7 bases, J shed 8 bases, and the junction held 7 bases outside the gene matches. CDR1 and CDR2 (germline): LNHDA, SQIVND (reference sequence). This CDR3 is 12 amino acids long. The CDR3 coding sequence is TGTGCCAGTAAAGGACAGGAACCAGAAGCTTTCTTT. This encodes CASKGQEPEAFF.

This chain joins TRBV24-1 and TRBJ2-5; tentatively, D is TRBD1 (6 bases). CDR3 length equals 15 residues. Trimming shortened V by 3 bases and J by 1 base, and 11 bases separated the two germline ends. Germline CDR1 is KGHDR and CDR2 is SFDVKD. CDR3 in DNA: TGTGCCACCAGTGATGCCAGGGGCGTCCAAGAGACCCAGTACTTC. It yields the protein CATSDARGVQETQYF.